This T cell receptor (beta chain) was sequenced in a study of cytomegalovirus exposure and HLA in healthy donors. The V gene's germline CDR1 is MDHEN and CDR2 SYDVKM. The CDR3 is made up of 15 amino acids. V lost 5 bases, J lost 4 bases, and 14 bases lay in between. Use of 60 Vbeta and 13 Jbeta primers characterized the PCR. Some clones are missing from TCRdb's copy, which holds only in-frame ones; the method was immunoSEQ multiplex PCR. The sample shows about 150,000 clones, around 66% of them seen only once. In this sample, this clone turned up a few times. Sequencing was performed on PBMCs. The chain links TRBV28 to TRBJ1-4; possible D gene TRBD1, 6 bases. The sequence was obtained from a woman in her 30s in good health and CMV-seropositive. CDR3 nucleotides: TGTGCCAGCAGTCCCCCGGGGGGCGTTAATGAAAAACTGTTTTTT. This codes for CASSPPGGVNEKLFF.